This T cell receptor beta chain appears in the sequencing data of a study of T-cell reconstitution after alpha-beta-depleted transplantation in children. Findings of the study overall: T cells produced anew were the main source of T-cell counts and diversity one year after transplant. The high TCRbeta diversity at day 60 in some patients came from surviving recipient T cells and thymic progenitors. Several hundred expanded graft clones reportedly supplied alpha-beta T cells about two months after transplant.

Germline V gene lookup returns CDR1 LGHNA and CDR2 YSLEER. The V gene lost 0 bases and the J gene lost 5 bases, with 13 bases spanning the gap. The CDR3 covers 15 residues. About this clonotype: Its specificity is not known.

Using unique molecular identifiers, the investigators prepared the TCRbeta library. MiXCR, run by TCRdb on the PCR reads, gives a single entry per CDR3 protein. The table lists just over 950,000 distinct CDR3 sequences, about 29% of them singletons, with roughly 31% in the top ten. This chain connects TRBV4-3 to TRBJ2-5; a weak D match, TRBD2 (6 bases). The receptor's source is a boy under two years old who had a stem cell transplant for SCID, so the T cells may come from the graft donor. The sequencing used PBMCs, mostly from graft donor cells, collected 360 days after TCRalphabeta/CD19-depleted stem cell transplant. In nucleotides, the CDR3 is TGCGCCAGCAGCCAAGATCAAGGCGGAGGGGAGACCCAGTACTTC. Its translation is CASSQDQGGGETQYF.